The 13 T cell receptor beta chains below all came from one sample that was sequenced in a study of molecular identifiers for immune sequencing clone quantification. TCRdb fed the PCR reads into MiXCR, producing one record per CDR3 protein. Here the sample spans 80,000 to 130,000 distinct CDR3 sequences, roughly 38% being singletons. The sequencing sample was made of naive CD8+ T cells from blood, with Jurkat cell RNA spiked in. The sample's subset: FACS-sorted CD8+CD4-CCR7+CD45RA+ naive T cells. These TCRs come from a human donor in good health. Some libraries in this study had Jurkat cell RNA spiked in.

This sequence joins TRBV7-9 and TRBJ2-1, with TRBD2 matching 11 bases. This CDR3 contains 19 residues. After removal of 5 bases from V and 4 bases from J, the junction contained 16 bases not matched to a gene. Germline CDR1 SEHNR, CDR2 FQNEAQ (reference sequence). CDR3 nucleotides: TGTGCCAGCAGCCCAGGGAATGTCGCTAGCGGGAGGCATTACAATGAGCAGTTCTTC. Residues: CASSPGNVASGRHYNEQFF.

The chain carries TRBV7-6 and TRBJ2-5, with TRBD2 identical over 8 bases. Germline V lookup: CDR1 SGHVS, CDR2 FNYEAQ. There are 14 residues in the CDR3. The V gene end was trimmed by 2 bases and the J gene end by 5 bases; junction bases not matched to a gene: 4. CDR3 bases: TGTGCCAGCAGCTTACACGGGGGGGCGGAGACCCAGTACTTC. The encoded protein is CASSLHGGAETQYF.

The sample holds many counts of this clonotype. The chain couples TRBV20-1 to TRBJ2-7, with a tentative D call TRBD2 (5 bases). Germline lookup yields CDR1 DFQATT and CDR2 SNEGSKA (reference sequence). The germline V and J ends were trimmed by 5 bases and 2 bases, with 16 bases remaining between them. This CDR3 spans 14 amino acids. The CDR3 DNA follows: TGCAGTGCTCAAGCGACTACACGTACCTACGAGCAGTACTTC. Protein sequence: CSAQATTRTYEQYF.

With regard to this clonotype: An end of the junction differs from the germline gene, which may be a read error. This CDR3 is CASSLGGTGGLGTETQYF. As DNA, the CDR3 is TGTGCCAGCAGTTTAGGCGGGACAGGGGGCTTGGGCACAGAAACGCAGTATTTT. The chain recombines TRBV28 with TRBJ2-3; 12 bases are shared with TRBD1. The CDR3 runs to 18 residues. Per germline, CDR1 MDHEN and CDR2 SYDVKM.

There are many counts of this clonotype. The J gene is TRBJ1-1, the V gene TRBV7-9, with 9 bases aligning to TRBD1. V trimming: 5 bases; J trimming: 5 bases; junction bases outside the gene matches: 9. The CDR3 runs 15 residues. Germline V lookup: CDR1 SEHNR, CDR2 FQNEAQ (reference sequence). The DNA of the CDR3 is TGTGCCAGCAGCCAAACAGGGGGCCGGGGTACTGAAGCTTTCTTT. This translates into CASSQTGGRGTEAFF.

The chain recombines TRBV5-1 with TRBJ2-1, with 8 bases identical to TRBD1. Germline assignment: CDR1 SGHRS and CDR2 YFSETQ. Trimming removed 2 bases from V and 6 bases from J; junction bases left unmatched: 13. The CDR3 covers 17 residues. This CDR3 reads CASSFASGTGVLNEQFF. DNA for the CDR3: TGCGCCAGCAGCTTTGCTTCCGGGACAGGAGTACTCAATGAGCAGTTCTTC.

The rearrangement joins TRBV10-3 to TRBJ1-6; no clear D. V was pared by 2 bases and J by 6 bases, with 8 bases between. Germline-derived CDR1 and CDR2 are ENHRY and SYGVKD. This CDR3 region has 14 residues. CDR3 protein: CAISESQFNSPLHF. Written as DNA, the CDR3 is TGTGCCATCAGTGAGAGTCAGTTTAATTCACCCCTCCACTTT.

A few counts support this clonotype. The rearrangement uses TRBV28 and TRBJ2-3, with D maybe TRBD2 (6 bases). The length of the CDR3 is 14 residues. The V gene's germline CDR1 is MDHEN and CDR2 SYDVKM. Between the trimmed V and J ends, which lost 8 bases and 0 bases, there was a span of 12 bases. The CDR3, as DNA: TGTGCCAGCGCGGGGACGGGGAGCACAGATACGCAGTATTTT. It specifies CASAGTGSTDTQYF. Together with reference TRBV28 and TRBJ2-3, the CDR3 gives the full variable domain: DVKVTQSSRYLVKRTGEKVFLECVQDMDHENMFWYRQDPGLGLRLIYFSYDVKMKEKGDIPEGYSVSREKKERFSLILESASTNQTSMYLCASAGTGSTDTQYFGPGTRLTVL.

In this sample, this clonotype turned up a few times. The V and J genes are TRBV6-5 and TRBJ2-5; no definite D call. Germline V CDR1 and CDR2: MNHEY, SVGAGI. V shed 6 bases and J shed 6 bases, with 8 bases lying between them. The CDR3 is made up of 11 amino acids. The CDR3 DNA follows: TGTGCCAGCAGCAAAGGGAAGACCCAGTACTTC. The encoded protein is CASSKGKTQYF.

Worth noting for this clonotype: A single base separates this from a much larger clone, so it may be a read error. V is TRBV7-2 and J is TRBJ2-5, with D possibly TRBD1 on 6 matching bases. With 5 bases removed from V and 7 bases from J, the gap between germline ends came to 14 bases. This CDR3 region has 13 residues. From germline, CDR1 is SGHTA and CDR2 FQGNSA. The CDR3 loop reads CASSRGPRGTQYF. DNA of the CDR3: TGTGCCAGCAGCCGAGGCCCCAGGGGGACCCAGTACTTC.

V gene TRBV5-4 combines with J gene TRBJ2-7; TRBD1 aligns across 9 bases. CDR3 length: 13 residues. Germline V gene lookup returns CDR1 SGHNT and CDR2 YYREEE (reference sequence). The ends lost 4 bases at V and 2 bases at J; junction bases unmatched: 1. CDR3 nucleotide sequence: TGTGCCAGCAGCGACAGGGGGGCCTACGAGCAGTACTTC. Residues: CASSDRGAYEQYF.

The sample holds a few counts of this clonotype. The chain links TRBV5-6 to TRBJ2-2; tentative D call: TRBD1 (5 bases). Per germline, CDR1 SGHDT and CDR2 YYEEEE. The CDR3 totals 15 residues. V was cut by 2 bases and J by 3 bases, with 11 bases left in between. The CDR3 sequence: CASSFFRVYTGELFF. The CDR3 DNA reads TGTGCCAGCAGCTTCTTCAGGGTTTACACCGGGGAGCTGTTTTTT.

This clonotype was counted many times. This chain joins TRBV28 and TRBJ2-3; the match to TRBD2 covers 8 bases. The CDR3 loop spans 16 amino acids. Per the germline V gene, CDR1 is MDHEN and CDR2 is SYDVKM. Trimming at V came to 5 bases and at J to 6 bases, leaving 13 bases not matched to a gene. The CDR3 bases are TGTGCCAGCAGTGACCCCGGGACTAGGGTTACGGATACGCAGTATTTT. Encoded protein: CASSDPGTRVTDTQYF. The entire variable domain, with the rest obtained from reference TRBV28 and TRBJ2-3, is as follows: DVKVTQSSRYLVKRTGEKVFLECVQDMDHENMFWYRQDPGLGLRLIYFSYDVKMKEKGDIPEGYSVSREKKERFSLILESASTNQTSMYLCASSDPGTRVTDTQYFGPGTRLTVL.